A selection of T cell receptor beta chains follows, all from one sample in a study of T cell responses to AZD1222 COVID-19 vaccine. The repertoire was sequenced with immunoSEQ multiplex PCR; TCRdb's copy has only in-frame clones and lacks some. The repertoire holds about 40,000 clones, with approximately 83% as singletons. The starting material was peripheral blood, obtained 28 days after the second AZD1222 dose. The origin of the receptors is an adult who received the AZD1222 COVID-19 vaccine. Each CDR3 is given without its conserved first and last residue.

cdr3_aa: ASSPGTVSGNTIY; j_call: TRBJ1-3; v_call: TRBV7-3
cdr3_aa: ASSYSTNEKLF; j_call: TRBJ1-4; v_call: TRBV6-5
cdr3_aa: ASSPTTGRFTEAF; j_call: TRBJ1-1; v_call: TRBV6-5
cdr3_aa: ASSRWTATNEKLF; j_call: TRBJ1-4; v_call: TRBV5-8
cdr3_aa: ASSPRGIHGYT; j_call: TRBJ1-2; v_call: TRBV18
cdr3_aa: AWRGGTDTQY; j_call: TRBJ2-3; v_call: TRBV30
cdr3_aa: ASSVEGTDTGEKLF; j_call: TRBJ1-4; v_call: TRBV9
cdr3_aa: ASRRSSYNSPLH; j_call: TRBJ1-6; v_call: TRBV19
cdr3_aa: ATSRASGGGYEQY; j_call: TRBJ2-7; v_call: TRBV15
cdr3_aa: ASSTRMYGELF; j_call: TRBJ2-2; v_call: TRBV11-3
cdr3_aa: ASSLVGRDSYEQY; j_call: TRBJ2-7; v_call: TRBV7-2
cdr3_aa: ASSPIMNTEAF; j_call: TRBJ1-1; v_call: TRBV3-1/TRBV3-2
cdr3_aa: AISESRGETQY; j_call: TRBJ2-5; v_call: TRBV10-3
cdr3_aa: ATSIISGGVSYEQY; j_call: TRBJ2-7; v_call: TRBV15
cdr3_aa: ATSPYGTGLNSPLH; j_call: TRBJ1-6; v_call: TRBV15
cdr3_aa: ASSASSGGNTGELF; j_call: TRBJ2-2; v_call: TRBV2
cdr3_aa: ASSRPGTGGEKLF; j_call: TRBJ1-4; v_call: TRBV6-5
cdr3_aa: ASSLSTGGDQPQH; j_call: TRBJ1-5; v_call: TRBV7-2
cdr3_aa: ASTPGSRNEKLF; j_call: TRBJ1-4; v_call: TRBV28
cdr3_aa: ASSTTGGTGHYGYT; j_call: TRBJ1-2; v_call: TRBV19
cdr3_aa: ACPLPQGTLH; j_call: TRBJ1-6; v_call: TRBV30
cdr3_aa: ASSETSPQETQY; j_call: TRBJ2-5; v_call: TRBV6-1
cdr3_aa: ASSLPGVGGANGYT; j_call: TRBJ1-2; v_call: TRBV7-2
cdr3_aa: ASSPDRGMHYEQY; j_call: TRBJ2-7; v_call: TRBV5-1
cdr3_aa: ASSQFNGGTIY; j_call: TRBJ1-3; v_call: TRBV3-1/TRBV3-2
cdr3_aa: ASSLAWDSSPLH; j_call: TRBJ1-6; v_call: TRBV5-1
cdr3_aa: ASSQGAYEQY; j_call: TRBJ2-7; v_call: TRBV3-1/TRBV3-2